What follows are 25 T cell receptor beta chains derived from one specimen sequenced in a study of T cell repertoires in cytomegalovirus infection. Their cognate antigens are unknown. TCRdb passed the reads through MiXCR, listing each CDR3 protein once. The sample has about a million distinct CDR3 sequences, 31% seen once. The source material was cultured CD8+ T cells from PBMCs, sampled from culture after CMV antigen stimulation. These receptors were obtained from a human donor in good health (CMV status not recorded). Some clones in this sample may be carry-over from other donors' samples.

The sample holds a few counts of this clonotype. The chain combines TRBV27 with TRBJ1-3; D uncertain. The ends were cut back, 8 bases at V and 3 bases at J, with 8 bases in the middle. The CDR3 runs 12 residues. Germline CDR1 MNHEY, CDR2 SMNVEV (reference sequence). The CDR3 bases are TGTGCCAGCTCCAAGGGTGGAAACACCATATATTTT. Its protein product is CASSKGGNTIYF.

The sample holds many counts of this clonotype. J is TRBJ2-2 and V is TRBV7-2; 11 nucleotides agree with TRBD1. The CDR3 extends over 19 amino acids. V lost 7 bases, J lost 4 bases, and 17 bases stayed unmatched. Germline assignment: CDR1 SGHTA and CDR2 FQGNSA. Here the CDR3 DNA reads TGTGCCAGCACTCTACCCGGGACAGGGGGATATTTGGGCACCGGGGAGCTGTTTTTT. Translating gives CASTLPGTGGYLGTGELFF.

The gene calls are TRBV12-3 or TRBV12-4 and TRBJ2-1; 9 nucleotides match TRBD2. The CDR3 sequence is 15 residues long. Trimming took 6 bases from V and 8 from J; bases not matched to a gene: 11. CDR3 bases: TGTGCCAGCAGCCGCTCGGCGGGGGGGCAGGATGAGCAGTTCTTC. Protein: CASSRSAGGQDEQFF.

In this sample, this clonotype turned up a few times. The CDR3 DNA sequence: TGTGCCAGCAGTTGGAGAATTAAGGATGAAGCTTTCTTT. It codes for CASSWRIKDEAFF. The chain couples TRBV12-3 or TRBV12-4 to TRBJ1-1; D not resolved. V lost 4 bases, J lost 7 bases, and 13 bases lay in between. CDR3 size: 13 residues.

There are many counts of this clonotype. The chain uses TRBV7-6 and TRBJ2-5; 16 nucleotides agree with TRBD2. In germline, CDR1 is SGHVS, CDR2 FNYEAQ. Losses at the gene ends were 5 bases for V and 2 bases for J; bases not matched to a gene: 11. There are 19 residues in the CDR3. CDR3 region: CASSSDAPGLAGGQETQYF. CDR3 nucleotide sequence: TGTGCCAGCAGCAGCGACGCCCCGGGACTAGCGGGGGGGCAAGAGACCCAGTACTTC.

With regard to this clonotype: It may be a read error: a sequence one base away is much more abundant. V and J are TRBV7-2 and TRBJ2-3; no firm D call. CDR1 and CDR2 from the germline V gene are SGHTA and FQGNSA. This CDR3 has 16 residues. V lost 2 bases to trimming and J lost 3 bases, with 15 bases between them. The CDR3 sequence: CASSLFVSSRTDTQYF. CDR3 nucleotide sequence: TGTGCCAGCAGCTTATTTGTGAGCAGTCGTACAGATACGCAGTATTTT.

A few counts support this clonotype. The chain uses TRBV6-2 or TRBV6-3 and TRBJ2-3; 9 nucleotides line up with TRBD2. The CDR3 sequence is 14 residues long. Germline V gene data show CDR1 as MNHEY and CDR2 as SVGEGT. With 10 bases clipped from V and 8 bases from J, the junction kept 13 bases outside the gene matches. The CDR3 sequence is CATHSGGRIGTQYF. The CDR3 DNA reads as TGTGCCACCCATAGCGGGGGCCGAATCGGTACGCAGTATTTT.

This chain links TRBV7-9 with TRBJ2-7, with D tentatively TRBD1 or TRBD2 (5 bases each). Germline V gene data show CDR1 as SEHNR and CDR2 as FQNEAQ (reference sequence). The CDR3 extends over 13 amino acids. V shed 8 bases and J shed 3 bases, with 14 bases lying between them. In DNA, the CDR3 is TGTGCCAGCCCGGGACCGACTATCTACGAGCAGTACTTC. This encodes CASPGPTIYEQYF.

This clonotype was detected a few times. The chain uses TRBV29-1 and TRBJ1-1; 7 bases align to TRBD1. Germline-derived CDR1 and CDR2 are SQVTM and ANQGSEA. The CDR3 sequence is 12 residues long. The junction had 8 bases not matched to a gene; V was cut back by 5 bases and J by 8 bases. CDR3 region: CSVYRDSPEAFF. The CDR3 coding sequence is TGCAGCGTTTATAGGGACAGCCCGGAAGCTTTCTTT.

The V and J genes are TRBV7-8 and TRBJ2-1, with a weak D call TRBD1 (5 bases). V was clipped by 10 bases and J by 5 bases, with 9 bases between them. The CDR3 is made up of 11 amino acids. Per germline, CDR1 SGHVS and CDR2 FQNEAQ. The CDR3 reads CAMGRDNEQFF. The DNA of the CDR3 is TGTGCCATGGGCAGGGACAATGAGCAGTTCTTC.

CDR3 protein: CASSLMGAQADTQYF. CDR3 nucleotide sequence: TGTGCCAGCAGCTTAATGGGGGCGCAGGCAGATACGCAGTATTTT. The rearrangement links TRBV7-3 to TRBJ2-3; TRBD1 is a possible D gene (6 bases). Trimming pared 1 base from V and 4 bases from J, leaving 12 bases between. Germline V gives CDR1 SGHTA, CDR2 FQGTGA. The CDR3 is 15 amino acids.

This clonotype has more than one count but fewer than ten. This chain connects TRBV6-5 to TRBJ2-7; 11 nucleotides agree with TRBD2. Trimming took 5 bases from V and 0 from J; bases not matched to a gene: 12. The CDR3 spans 18 residues. CDR1 and CDR2 from the germline V gene are MNHEY and SVGAGI. The CDR3 DNA reads TGTGCCAGCAGTAGTATCGCTAGCGGGGGGCCAAGCTCCTACGAGCAGTACTTC. This gives the protein CASSSIASGGPSSYEQYF.

This chain connects TRBV24-1 to TRBJ2-2; TRBD1 matches at 7 bases. The CDR3 is 17 amino acids. In germline, CDR1 is KGHDR, CDR2 SFDVKD. V was pared by 5 bases and J by 0 bases, with 8 bases of the junction left unmatched. The CDR3: CATSGPTGYTNTGELFF. As DNA, the CDR3 is TGTGCCACCAGTGGTCCGACAGGGTATACGAACACCGGGGAGCTGTTTTTT.

This clonotype turned up a few times. The J gene is TRBJ2-3, the V gene TRBV7-9; TRBD1 agrees at 7 bases. Losses at the gene ends were 5 bases for V and 5 bases for J; bases not matched to a gene: 13. This CDR3 region has 16 residues. Germline CDR1 reads SEHNR; CDR2 reads FQNEAQ (reference sequence). CDR3 amino acids: CASSSRDSTLEDTQYF. CDR3 in DNA: TGTGCCAGCAGCAGCCGGGACAGCACTCTGGAAGATACGCAGTATTTT.

There are a few counts of this clonotype. The J gene is TRBJ1-1, the V gene TRBV19; a weak D match, TRBD1 (5 bases). Germline V lookup: CDR1 LNHDA, CDR2 SQIVND (reference sequence). The CDR3 extends over 17 amino acids. The germline V and J ends were trimmed by 1 base and 3 bases, with 18 bases remaining between them. This CDR3 reads CASSIGRWGREDTEAFF. In DNA form, the CDR3 reads TGTGCCAGTAGTATAGGGCGGTGGGGCAGGGAGGACACTGAAGCTTTCTTT. The whole variable domain, remainder taken from reference TRBV19 and TRBJ1-1, is DGGITQSPKYLFRKEGQNVTLSCEQNLNHDAMYWYRQDPGQGLRLIYYSQIVNDFQKGDIAEGYSVSREKKESFPLTVTSAQKNPTAFYLCASSIGRWGREDTEAFFGQGTRLTVV.

The V call is TRBV25-1, the J call TRBJ2-3; a weak D match, TRBD1 (5 bases). The CDR3 is 18 amino acids. Trimming shortened V by 6 bases and J by 2 bases, and 24 bases separated the two germline ends. In germline, CDR1 is MGHDK, CDR2 SYGVNS. CDR3 coding DNA: TGTGCCAGCAGCCTACCCCCCCAGCAGGGCGAATACACAGATACGCAGTATTTT. Its translation: CASSLPPQQGEYTDTQYF.

This sequence joins TRBV28 and TRBJ2-2; 9 bases are shared with TRBD1. The CDR3 covers 18 residues. Germline CDR1 reads MDHEN; CDR2 reads SYDVKM. J gave up 5 bases and V 4 bases, and 14 bases lay outside the gene matches. CDR3 sequence: CASSSIIRDRAFTGELFF. Here the CDR3 DNA reads TGTGCCAGCAGTTCAATAATCCGGGACAGGGCGTTTACCGGGGAGCTGTTTTTT.

The chain combines TRBV9 with TRBJ1-2; D possibly corresponds to TRBD1 (5 bases). V lost 0 bases, J lost 4 bases, and 16 bases lay in between. This CDR3 has 16 residues. The V gene's germline CDR1 is SGDLS and CDR2 YYNGEE. The CDR3 loop reads CASSVGKSRGTYGYTF. The CDR3 region has the DNA TGTGCCAGCAGCGTAGGAAAATCCCGGGGGACCTATGGCTACACCTTC.

The chain recombines TRBV10-3 with TRBJ2-1; TRBD2 might be the D (6 bases). V lost 7 bases, J lost 2 bases, and 15 bases lay in between. This CDR3 has 15 residues. Per the germline V gene, CDR1 is ENHRY and CDR2 is SYGVKD. The chain's CDR3 is CAITPGLDTYNEQFF. The CDR3 DNA reads as TGTGCCATCACCCCGGGACTCGATACCTACAATGAGCAGTTCTTC.

This clonotype was seen more than once but under ten times. The CDR3 reads CASSLSSGQTQYF. The CDR3 DNA sequence: TGTGCCAGCAGTTTATCGTCGGGACAGACCCAGTACTTC. The chain couples TRBV27 to TRBJ2-5, with D perhaps matching TRBD1 or TRBD2 (5 bases each). The CDR3 is made up of 13 amino acids. Trimming took off 0 bases at V and 6 bases at J, with 8 bases between the two ends. Per germline, CDR1 MNHEY and CDR2 SMNVEV (reference sequence).

This clonotype occurred a few times. The rearrangement joins TRBV6-2 or TRBV6-3 to TRBJ2-3; 14 bases map to TRBD2. The J segment lost 1 base and the V segment lost 6 bases, leaving 6 bases of the junction unmatched. In germline, CDR1 is MNHEY, CDR2 SVGEGT. This CDR3 comprises 17 residues. CDR3 sequence (DNA): TGTGCCAGCAGCCCCCCGGGACTAGCGGGGGGCACAGATACGCAGTATTTT. As protein: CASSPPGLAGGTDTQYF.

This clonotype occurred a few times. This sequence joins TRBV7-9 and TRBJ1-1; 7 nucleotides line up with TRBD1. The CDR3 covers 13 residues. J was trimmed by 7 bases and V by 0 bases; bases with no gene match: 2. Germline CDR1 and CDR2: SEHNR and FQNEAQ (reference sequence). The CDR3 DNA sequence: TGTGCCAGCAGCTTAGCGGGACAGCATGAAGCTTTCTTT. It translates to CASSLAGQHEAFF.

This clonotype was found many times. This chain connects TRBV12-3 or TRBV12-4 to TRBJ2-2; 7 nucleotides match TRBD2. This CDR3 has 15 amino acids. V gave up 6 bases and J gave up 6 bases; unmatched junction bases: 10. CDR3 in amino acids: CASSRTRLAPGELFF. DNA for the CDR3: TGTGCCAGCAGCAGAACAAGACTAGCCCCCGGGGAGCTGTTTTTT.

The CDR3 nucleotides are TGCGCCAGCAGCGAGGACAGGGGACCCGGGGAGCTGTTTTTT. Amino acid sequence: CASSEDRGPGELFF. The chain carries TRBV5-1 and TRBJ2-2, with 9 positions matching TRBD1. CDR1 is SGHRS and CDR2 is YFSETQ in the germline V gene. Germline trimming cut 4 bases from V and 6 bases from J; bases unmatched to any gene: 4. This CDR3 is built from 14 residues.

The V and J genes are TRBV11-3 and TRBJ2-1, with a tentative D call TRBD1 (5 bases). This CDR3 contains 16 residues. Germline V lookup: CDR1 SGHNT, CDR2 YENEEA. Trimming removed 4 bases at V and 5 bases at J, with 18 bases between. DNA of the CDR3: TGTGCCAGCAGCTCACCAATAATGACAGAAGACAATGAGCAGTTCTTC. Residues: CASSSPIMTEDNEQFF.